The TCR beta chain described here comes from a study of shared T cell receptors in the human thymus. Germline loops: CDR1 MDHEN, CDR2 SYDVKM. V was cut by 1 base and J by 5 bases, with 13 bases left in between. This CDR3 is 15 amino acids long. This clone was picked up a small number of times. The protocol was immunoSEQ multiplex PCR, while the TCRdb copy is restricted to in-frame clones and leaves out a portion. Among 500,000 to 550,000 clones listed, 75% to 80% were seen once. These data are also associated with another study on human thymus T cells.

The chain links TRBV28 to TRBJ2-3; TRBD2 is a possible D gene (7 bases). The receptor was isolated from a boy younger than two with a congenital heart defect. The sequenced sample was thymocytes. CDR3 sequence reads: CASSLSHREGDTQYF. CDR3 bases: TGTGCCAGCAGTTTATCGCACAGGGAGGGAGATACGCAGTATTTT.